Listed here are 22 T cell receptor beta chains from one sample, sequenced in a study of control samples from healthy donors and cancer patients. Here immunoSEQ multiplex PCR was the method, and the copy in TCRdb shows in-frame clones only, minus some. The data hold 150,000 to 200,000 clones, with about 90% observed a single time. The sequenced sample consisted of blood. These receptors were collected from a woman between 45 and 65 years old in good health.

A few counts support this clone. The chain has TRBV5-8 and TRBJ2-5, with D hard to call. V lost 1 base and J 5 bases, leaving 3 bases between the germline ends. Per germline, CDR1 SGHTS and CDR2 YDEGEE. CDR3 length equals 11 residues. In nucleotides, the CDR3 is TGTGCCAGCAGCTTGCAGGAGACCCAGTACTTC. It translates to CASSLQETQYF.

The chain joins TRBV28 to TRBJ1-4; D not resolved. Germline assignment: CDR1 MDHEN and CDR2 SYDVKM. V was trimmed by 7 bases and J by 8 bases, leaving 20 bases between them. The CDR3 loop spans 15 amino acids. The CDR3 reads CASTQQSRGWEKLFF. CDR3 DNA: TGTGCCAGCACTCAACAGTCCAGAGGGTGGGAAAAACTGTTTTTT.

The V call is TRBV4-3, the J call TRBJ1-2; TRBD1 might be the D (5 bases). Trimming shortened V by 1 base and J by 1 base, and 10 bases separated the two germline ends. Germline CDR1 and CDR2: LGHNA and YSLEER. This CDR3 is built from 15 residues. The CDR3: CASSQAKQVNYGYTF. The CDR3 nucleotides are TGCGCCAGCAGCCAAGCGAAACAGGTTAACTATGGCTACACCTTC.

As DNA, the CDR3 is TGCGCCAGCAGCATTGACAGGGCCTCCCCCACAGATACGCAGTATTTT. Its translation is CASSIDRASPTDTQYF. The V call is TRBV5-1, the J call TRBJ2-3, with 7 bases fitting TRBD1. The CDR3 sequence is 16 residues long. V shed 4 bases, J shed 2 bases, and the junction held 10 bases outside the gene matches. Germline V lookup: CDR1 SGHRS, CDR2 YFSETQ.

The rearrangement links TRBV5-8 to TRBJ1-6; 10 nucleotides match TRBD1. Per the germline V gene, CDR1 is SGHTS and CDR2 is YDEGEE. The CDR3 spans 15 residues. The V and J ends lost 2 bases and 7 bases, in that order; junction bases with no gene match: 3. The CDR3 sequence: CASSFRGQGNSPLHF. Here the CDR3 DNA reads TGTGCCAGCAGCTTTCGGGGACAGGGGAATTCACCCCTCCACTTT. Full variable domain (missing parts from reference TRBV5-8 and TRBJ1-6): EAGVTQSPTHLIKTRGQQATLRCSPISGHTSVYWYQQALGLGLQFLLWYDEGEERNRGNFPPRFSGRQFPNYSSELNVNALELEDSALYLCASSFRGQGNSPLHFGNGTRLTVT.

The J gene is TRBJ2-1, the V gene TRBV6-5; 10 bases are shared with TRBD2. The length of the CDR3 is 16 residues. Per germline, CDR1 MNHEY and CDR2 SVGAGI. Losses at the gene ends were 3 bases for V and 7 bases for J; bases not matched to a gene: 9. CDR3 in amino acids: CASSYLLAGDGNEQFF. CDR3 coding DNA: TGTGCCAGCAGTTATCTCCTAGCGGGGGACGGAAATGAGCAGTTCTTC.

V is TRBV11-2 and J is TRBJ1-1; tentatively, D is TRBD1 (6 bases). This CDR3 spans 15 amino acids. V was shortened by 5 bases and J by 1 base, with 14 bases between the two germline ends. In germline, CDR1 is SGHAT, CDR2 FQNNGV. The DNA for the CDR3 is TGTGCCAGCAGCGGATTTAAGGGGGGGAACACTGAAGCTTTCTTT. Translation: CASSGFKGGNTEAFF. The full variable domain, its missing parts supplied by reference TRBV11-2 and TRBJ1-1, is EAGVAQSPRYKIIEKRQSVAFWCNPISGHATLYWYQQILGQGPKLLIQFQNNGVVDDSQLPKDRFSAERLKGVDSTLKIQPAKLEDSAVYLCASSGFKGGNTEAFFGQGTRLTVV.

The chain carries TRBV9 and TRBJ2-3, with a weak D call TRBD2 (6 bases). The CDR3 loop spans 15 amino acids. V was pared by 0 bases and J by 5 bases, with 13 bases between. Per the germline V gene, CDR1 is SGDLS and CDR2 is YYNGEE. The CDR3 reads CASSVDNGGGDTQYF. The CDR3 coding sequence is TGTGCCAGCAGCGTAGATAACGGGGGAGGAGATACGCAGTATTTT. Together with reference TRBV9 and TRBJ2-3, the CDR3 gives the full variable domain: DSGVTQTPKHLITATGQRVTLRCSPRSGDLSVYWYQQSLDQGLQFLIQYYNGEERAKGNILERFSAQQFPDLHSELNLSSLELGDSALYFCASSVDNGGGDTQYFGPGTRLTVL.

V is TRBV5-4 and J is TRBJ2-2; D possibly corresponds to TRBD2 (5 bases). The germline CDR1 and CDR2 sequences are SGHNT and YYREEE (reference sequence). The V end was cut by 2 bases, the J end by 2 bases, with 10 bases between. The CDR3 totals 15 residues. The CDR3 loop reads CASSFGGFNTGELFF. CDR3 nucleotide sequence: TGTGCCAGCAGCTTCGGAGGTTTCAACACCGGGGAGCTGTTTTTT.

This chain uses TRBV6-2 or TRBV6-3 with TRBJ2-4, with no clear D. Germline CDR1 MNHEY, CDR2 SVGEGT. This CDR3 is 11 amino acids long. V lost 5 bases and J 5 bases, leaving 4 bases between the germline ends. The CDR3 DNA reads TGTGCCAGCAGTCCCCAAAACATTCAGTACTTC. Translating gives CASSPQNIQYF.

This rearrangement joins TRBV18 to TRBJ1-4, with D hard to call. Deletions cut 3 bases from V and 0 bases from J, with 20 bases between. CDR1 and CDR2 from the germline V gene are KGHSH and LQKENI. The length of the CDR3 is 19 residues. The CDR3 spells CASSPENSFILTTNEKLFF. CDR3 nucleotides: TGTGCCAGCTCACCGGAGAACAGCTTCATTCTCACAACTAATGAAAAACTGTTTTTT. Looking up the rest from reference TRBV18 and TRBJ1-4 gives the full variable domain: NAGVMQNPRHLVRRRGQEARLRCSPMKGHSHVYWYRQLPEEGLKFMVYLQKENIIDESGMPKERFSAEFPKEGPSILRIQQVVRGDSAAYFCASSPENSFILTTNEKLFFGSGTQLSVL.

The CDR3 here is CASRASQGSYNEQFF. CDR3 coding DNA: TGCGCCAGCCGAGCCTCACAGGGGTCCTACAATGAGCAGTTCTTC. The chain links TRBV5-1 to TRBJ2-1; TRBD1 aligns across 7 bases. Germline loops: CDR1 SGHRS, CDR2 YFSETQ. The CDR3 has 15 amino acids. The V gene end was trimmed by 7 bases and the J gene end by 1 base; junction bases not matched to a gene: 8.

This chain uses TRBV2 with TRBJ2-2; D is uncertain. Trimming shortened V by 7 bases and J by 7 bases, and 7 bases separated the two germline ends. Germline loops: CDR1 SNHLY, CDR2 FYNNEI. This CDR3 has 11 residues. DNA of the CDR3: TGTGCCAGCACCTTGGGCGGGGAGCTGTTTTTT. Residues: CASTLGGELFF.

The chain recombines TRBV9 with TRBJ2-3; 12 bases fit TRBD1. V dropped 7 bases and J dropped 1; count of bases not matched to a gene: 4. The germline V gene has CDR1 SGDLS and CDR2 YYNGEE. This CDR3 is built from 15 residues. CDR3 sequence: CASGDRGRGTDTQYF. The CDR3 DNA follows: TGTGCCAGCGGGGACAGGGGGCGAGGCACAGATACGCAGTATTTT.

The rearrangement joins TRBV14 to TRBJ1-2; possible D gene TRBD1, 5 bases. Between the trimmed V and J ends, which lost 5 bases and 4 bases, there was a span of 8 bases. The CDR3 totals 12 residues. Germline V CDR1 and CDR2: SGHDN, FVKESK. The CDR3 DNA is TGTGCCAGCAGCGGTCAGGGCTATGGCTACACCTTC. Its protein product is CASSGQGYGYTF.

In DNA form, the CDR3 reads TGTGCCAGCAGTCGGACAGGGGTCGAATGGGATACGCAGTATTTT. It yields the protein CASSRTGVEWDTQYF. The chain recombines TRBV28 with TRBJ2-3; the match to TRBD1 covers 9 bases. V shed 5 bases, J shed 6 bases, and the junction held 9 bases outside the gene matches. Germline CDR1 MDHEN, CDR2 SYDVKM. CDR3 length: 15 amino acids.

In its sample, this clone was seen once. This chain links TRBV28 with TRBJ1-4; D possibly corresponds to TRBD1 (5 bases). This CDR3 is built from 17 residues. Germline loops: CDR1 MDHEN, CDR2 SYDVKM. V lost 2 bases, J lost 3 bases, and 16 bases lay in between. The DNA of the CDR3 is TGTGCCAGCAGTTTACCCAGTCAGCTGGGGGCTAATGAAAAACTGTTTTTT. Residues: CASSLPSQLGANEKLFF.

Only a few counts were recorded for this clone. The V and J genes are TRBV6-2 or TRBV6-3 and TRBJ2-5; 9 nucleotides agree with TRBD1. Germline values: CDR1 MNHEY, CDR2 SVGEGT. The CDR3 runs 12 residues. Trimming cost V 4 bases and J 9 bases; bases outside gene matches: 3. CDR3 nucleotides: TGTGCCAGCAGTTGGGGGACAGGGCCCCAGTACTTC. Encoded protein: CASSWGTGPQYF.

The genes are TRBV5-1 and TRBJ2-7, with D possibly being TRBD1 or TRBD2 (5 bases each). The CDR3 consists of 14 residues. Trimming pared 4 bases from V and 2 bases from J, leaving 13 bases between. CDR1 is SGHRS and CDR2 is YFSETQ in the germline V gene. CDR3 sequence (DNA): TGCGCCAGCAGCCGGGGACGAGAGACCTACGAGCAGTACTTC. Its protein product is CASSRGRETYEQYF.

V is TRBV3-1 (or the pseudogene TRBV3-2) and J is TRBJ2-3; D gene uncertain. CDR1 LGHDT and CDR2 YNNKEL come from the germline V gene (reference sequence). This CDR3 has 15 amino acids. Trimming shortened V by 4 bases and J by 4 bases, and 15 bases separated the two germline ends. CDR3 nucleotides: TGTGCCAGCAGCCCGACCCAATTAGGGTCAGATACGCAGTATTTT. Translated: CASSPTQLGSDTQYF.

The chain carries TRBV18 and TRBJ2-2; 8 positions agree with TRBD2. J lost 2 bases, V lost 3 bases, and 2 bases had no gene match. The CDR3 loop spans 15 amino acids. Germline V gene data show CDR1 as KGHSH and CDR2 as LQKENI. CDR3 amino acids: CASSPGLANTGELFF. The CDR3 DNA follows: TGTGCCAGCTCACCCGGACTAGCTAACACCGGGGAGCTGTTTTTT.

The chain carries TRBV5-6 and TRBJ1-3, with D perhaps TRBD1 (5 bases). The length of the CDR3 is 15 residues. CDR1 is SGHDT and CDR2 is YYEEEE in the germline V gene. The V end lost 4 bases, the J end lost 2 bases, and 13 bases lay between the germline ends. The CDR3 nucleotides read TGTGCCAGCAGCCCCCGGCAGGGTGCTGGAAACACCATATATTTT. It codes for CASSPRQGAGNTIYF.